Shown below are 20 T cell receptor beta chains from a single sample sequenced in a study of cytomegalovirus exposure and HLA in healthy donors. Use of 60 Vbeta and 13 Jbeta primers characterized the PCR. TCRdb's table, derived via immunoSEQ multiplex PCR, lists solely in-frame clones and lacks some. The repertoire has around 150,000 clones, around three quarters of them found once; the top ten carry 2.5% to 3.5%. Input material: PBMCs. These receptors all come from a woman aged 35 to 49 in good health and CMV-seronegative.

V gene TRBV5-6 combines with J gene TRBJ1-6, with 7 positions matching TRBD1. There are 17 residues in the CDR3. CDR1 and CDR2 (germline): SGHDT, YYEEEE. With 4 bases clipped from V and 7 bases from J, the junction kept 14 bases outside the gene matches. The CDR3 sequence is CASSRALSTGRNSPLHF. The CDR3 nucleotides read TGTGCCAGCAGCAGGGCCCTTTCGACAGGGAGGAATTCACCCCTCCACTTT. The full variable domain, its missing parts supplied by reference TRBV5-6 and TRBJ1-6, is DAGVTQSPTHLIKTRGQQVTLRCSPKSGHDTVSWYQQALGQGPQFIFQYYEEEERQRGNFPDRFSGHQFPNYSSELNVNALLLGDSALYLCASSRALSTGRNSPLHFGNGTRLTVT.

This clone showed up just once. This chain connects TRBV13 to TRBJ2-2; TRBD1 aligns across 8 bases. The CDR3 is 16 residues long. Losses at the gene ends were 8 bases for V and 1 base for J; bases not matched to a gene: 9. Germline V gene data show CDR1 as PRHDT and CDR2 as FYEKMQ (reference sequence). CDR3 region: CASYPLDRVNTGELFF. The CDR3 region has the DNA TGTGCCAGCTACCCCCTGGACAGGGTGAACACCGGGGAGCTGTTTTTT.

This chain uses TRBV28 with TRBJ1-5; 9 positions agree with TRBD1. CDR1 is MDHEN, CDR2 SYDVKM, per germline. J gave up 3 bases and V 11 bases, and 5 bases lay outside the gene matches. This CDR3 is 13 amino acids long. The CDR3: CALQGAPNQPQHF. CDR3 in DNA: TGTGCCTTACAGGGGGCGCCCAATCAGCCCCAGCATTTT.

The J gene is TRBJ1-2, the V gene TRBV5-5; no clear D. Trimming pared 4 bases from V and 0 bases from J, leaving 10 bases between. This CDR3 comprises 14 residues. Looked up from germline, CDR1 is SGHKS and CDR2 is YYEKEE (reference sequence). The CDR3, as DNA: TGTGCCAGCAGCCTTAAGAGTACTAACTATGGCTACACCTTC. Encoded protein: CASSLKSTNYGYTF.

The chain uses TRBV18 and TRBJ1-1, with D possibly TRBD1 on 6 matching bases. The CDR3 extends over 15 amino acids. V lost 0 bases, J lost 5 bases, and 13 bases lay in between. CDR1 and CDR2 (germline): KGHSH, LQKENI. This CDR3 is CASSPPVRGDTEAFF. The CDR3 nucleotides read TGTGCCAGCTCACCACCGGTCAGGGGAGATACTGAAGCTTTCTTT.

The chain employs TRBV5-6 and TRBJ1-6; D unresolved. From germline, CDR1 is SGHDT and CDR2 YYEEEE. The V end lost 0 bases, the J end lost 6 bases, and 10 bases lay between the germline ends. The CDR3 contains 15 residues. In nucleotides, the CDR3 is TGTGCCAGCAGCTTGGGAGTTCTCACTAATTCACCCCTCCACTTT. Amino acids: CASSLGVLTNSPLHF. Together with reference TRBV5-6 and TRBJ1-6, the CDR3 gives the full variable domain: DAGVTQSPTHLIKTRGQQVTLRCSPKSGHDTVSWYQQALGQGPQFIFQYYEEEERQRGNFPDRFSGHQFPNYSSELNVNALLLGDSALYLCASSLGVLTNSPLHFGNGTRLTVT.

This chain connects TRBV29-1 to TRBJ2-3, with D perhaps TRBD2 (7 bases). V lost 3 bases to trimming and J lost 3 bases, with 10 bases between them. The CDR3 has 13 residues. Germline CDR1 is SQVTM and CDR2 is ANQGSEA. This CDR3 is CSVDEGGTDTQYF. The CDR3 region has the DNA TGCAGCGTTGATGAGGGGGGGACAGATACGCAGTATTTT.

This chain joins TRBV18 and TRBJ2-5; D may be TRBD1 (6 bases). The length of the CDR3 is 15 residues. V was clipped by 8 bases and J by 3 bases, with 19 bases between them. Germline lookup yields CDR1 KGHSH and CDR2 LQKENI. The CDR3 nucleotides read TGTGCCAGCAATCCCGCAGGCTGGACAGAAGAGACCCAGTACTTC. Protein: CASNPAGWTEETQYF.

The chain joins TRBV15 to TRBJ2-3, with 11 bases identical to TRBD2. J gave up 3 bases and V 0 bases, and 5 bases lay outside the gene matches. Germline CDR1 reads LNHNV; CDR2 reads YYDKDF (reference sequence). There are 17 residues in the CDR3. CDR3 coding DNA: TGTGCCACCAGCAGAGATAGTCTAGCGGGGGGAACAGATACGCAGTATTTT. The encoded protein is CATSRDSLAGGTDTQYF.

V gene TRBV7-9 combines with J gene TRBJ1-6, with TRBD1 as a possible D gene (6 bases). Trimming left V 2 bases short and J 5 bases short, with 13 bases between. CDR1 and CDR2 from the germline V gene are SEHNR and FQNEAQ (reference sequence). The CDR3 is 16 amino acids. Here the CDR3 reads CASSLLRGKNNSPLHF. Written as DNA, the CDR3 is TGTGCCAGCAGCTTACTGAGGGGGAAGAATAATTCACCCCTCCACTTT.

The chain carries TRBV5-8 and TRBJ2-3, with D possibly TRBD1 on 6 matching bases. CDR1 and CDR2 (germline): SGHTS, YDEGEE. The CDR3 runs to 14 residues. V was cut by 7 bases and J by 2 bases, with 14 bases left in between. CDR3 protein: CASADRTFTDTQYF. In DNA form, the CDR3 reads TGTGCCAGCGCGGACAGAACATTCACAGATACGCAGTATTTT.

This chain joins TRBV5-8 and TRBJ2-3; D is unclear. The V gene lost 1 base and the J gene lost 8 bases, with 5 bases spanning the gap. This CDR3 has 11 residues. Germline loops: CDR1 SGHTS, CDR2 YDEGEE. This chain's CDR3 is CASSLTRTQYF. The CDR3 bases are TGTGCCAGCAGCTTGACTCGTACGCAGTATTTT.

The V and J genes are TRBV5-4 and TRBJ1-4; no clear D gene. There are 11 residues in the CDR3. Trimming took 4 bases from V and 5 from J, leaving 3 bases between them. Germline CDR1 SGHNT, CDR2 YYREEE (reference sequence). The CDR3 sequence: CASSENEKLFF. The CDR3 DNA reads TGTGCCAGCAGCGAGAATGAAAAACTGTTTTTT.

This sequence joins TRBV7-6 and TRBJ1-6; 10 bases fit TRBD1. Losses at the gene ends were 5 bases for V and 8 bases for J; bases not matched to a gene: 9. Germline lookup yields CDR1 SGHVS and CDR2 FNYEAQ. The CDR3 spans 16 residues. The CDR3 DNA reads TGTGCCAGCAGCAATAGCCCCGGGACAGGGGATTCACCCCTCCACTTT. It codes for CASSNSPGTGDSPLHF.

In the case of this clone: This sample includes further DNA sequences coding for the same CDR3. The chain links TRBV7-9 to TRBJ1-1; possibly TRBD1 for D (6 bases). Per the germline V gene, CDR1 is SEHNR and CDR2 is FQNEAQ (reference sequence). The CDR3 totals 12 residues. Deletions cut 5 bases from V and 5 bases from J, with 9 bases between. CDR3 protein: CASSGGRTEAFF. Written as DNA, the CDR3 is TGTGCCAGCAGCGGGGGCAGGACTGAAGCTTTCTTT.

The rearrangement uses TRBV11-2 and TRBJ1-2, with D possibly being TRBD1 (6 bases). Trimming left V 6 bases short and J 3 bases short, with 17 bases between. Germline CDR1 and CDR2: SGHAT and FQNNGV. This CDR3 is built from 15 residues. This CDR3 is CASSGGRGIDYGYTF. The CDR3 bases are TGTGCCAGCAGTGGTGGCAGGGGAATTGACTATGGCTACACCTTC.

This clone was observed a handful of times. V usage is TRBV28 and J usage is TRBJ1-1; D ambiguous. CDR1 MDHEN and CDR2 SYDVKM come from the germline V gene. The CDR3 has 12 amino acids. V was pared by 6 bases and J by 3 bases, with 8 bases between. CDR3 sequence (DNA): TGTGCCAGCAGATCCCATGACACTGAAGCTTTCTTT. Translating gives CASRSHDTEAFF.

The rearrangement joins TRBV27 to TRBJ1-2; tentatively, D is TRBD1 (6 bases). The CDR3 extends over 13 amino acids. V shed 5 bases and J shed 4 bases, with 11 bases lying between them. Looked up from germline, CDR1 is MNHEY and CDR2 is SMNVEV (reference sequence). The chain's CDR3 is CASSQGHIYGYTF. The CDR3, as DNA: TGTGCCAGCAGTCAGGGACACATCTATGGCTACACCTTC.

The V gene is TRBV2, the J gene TRBJ2-3; D is perhaps TRBD1 (6 bases). V lost 2 bases to trimming and J lost 2 bases, with 17 bases between them. This CDR3 has 17 residues. Germline V gives CDR1 SNHLY, CDR2 FYNNEI. The CDR3 sequence is CASSEFPGVRITDTQYF. The CDR3 coding sequence is TGTGCCAGCAGTGAATTTCCAGGGGTCAGAATCACAGATACGCAGTATTTT.

J is TRBJ1-1 and V is TRBV5-1; no reliable D call. The CDR3 is 13 amino acids. Germline assignment: CDR1 SGHRS and CDR2 YFSETQ. Deletions cut 4 bases from V and 1 base from J, with 8 bases between. In DNA, the CDR3 is TGCGCCAGCAGCGGAACAGCGAACACTGAAGCTTTCTTT. Translated, it gives CASSGTANTEAFF.